The source of this T cell receptor beta chain is a study of blood T cell repertoires in COVID-19. The protocol was immunoSEQ multiplex PCR, while the TCRdb copy is restricted to in-frame clones and leaves out a portion. This table holds 140,000 or so clones, about four fifths found once. V was trimmed by 5 bases and J by 1 base, leaving 9 bases between them. The germline V gene encodes CDR1 LGHDT and CDR2 YNNKEL (reference sequence). The CDR3 sequence is 14 residues long. The sequence was obtained from a man aged 65 to 85 who had recovered from COVID-19. The chain links TRBV3-1 (or the pseudogene TRBV3-2) to TRBJ1-5, with TRBD1 as a possible D gene (5 bases). The specimen sequenced was peripheral blood. CDR3 sequence: CASSKDNSNQPQHF. DNA for the CDR3: TGTGCCAGCAGCAAGGACAACAGCAATCAGCCCCAGCATTTT.